This T cell receptor beta chain was captured by sequencing in a study of shared clonotypes between healthy human individuals. Study findings and constraints: A generally larger estimated richness was seen in naive subsets than in memory subsets. Across a handful of donors, naive CD4 shared roughly 5%, naive CD8 around 3.5%, memory CD4 roughly 2.2%, memory CD8 about 0.38%.

As processed by the authors: Junction-only sequences without quality scores came from ImmunoSEQ, so filtering differed. Repertoires were generated with immunoSEQ multiplex PCR, while TCRdb's copy carries only in-frame clones and drops some. That table is the source of V, J and clone size, and D and trimming were worked out from the DNA. Found here are about 2.2 million clones, 80% to 95% of them singletons; the top ten hold around 1.8%. Details on this clone: What it binds is unknown.

The naive CD8 subset, CD45RO-negative cells positively selected for CCR7, excluded terminally differentiated effector memory CD45RA+ cells. Germline V gene sequence: CDR1 SGHRS, CDR2 YFSETQ. The ends lost 3 bases at V and 0 bases at J; junction bases unmatched: 17. The CDR3 covers 20 residues. The chain employs TRBV5-1 and TRBJ2-5, with 10 bases aligning to TRBD2. The source material was naive CD8+ T cells from PBMCs. This TCR was recovered from a man younger than 35 in good health. Some clones in this sample may be carry-over from other donors' samples. The CDR3 sequence: CASSSPPPGLADDYQETQYF. In DNA, the CDR3 is TGCGCCAGCAGCTCCCCACCCCCCGGACTAGCGGATGATTACCAAGAGACCCAGTACTTC.